This T cell receptor (beta chain) was found in a study of T cell repertoires in cytomegalovirus infection. Whole-study context: Public TCR beta signatures marked donors with CMV infection and the matching HLA. Study-wide points: HLA-C-restricted CMV clonotypes gave the most frequent clonotype in two of eight donors.

Germline CDR1 is SGHVS and CDR2 is FNYEAQ. The V end lost 2 bases, the J end lost 5 bases, and 0 bases lay between the germline ends. The CDR3 runs 10 residues. A word on this clonotype: Its specificity is not known.

TCRdb itself ran the reads through MiXCR, one entry per CDR3 protein. The sample shows roughly 34,000 distinct CDR3 sequences, about 54% of them seen only once. The V call is TRBV7-6, the J call TRBJ1-1; no clear D. The sequenced sample was CD8+ T cells from cultured PBMCs, obtained from culture after CMV antigen stimulation. This clonotype was sampled from a human donor in good health (CMV status not recorded). Some clones in this sample may be carry-over from other donors' samples. CDR3 nucleotide sequence: TGTGCCAGCAGCTTAACTGAAGCTTTCTTT. Protein sequence: CASSLTEAFF.